The 7 T cell receptor beta chains given below trace back to one sample, sequenced in a study of cytomegalovirus exposure and HLA in healthy donors (dated by TCRdb to the late 2010s). Libraries were made using the immunoSEQ multiplex PCR assay. For the multiplex PCR, a mixture combining 60 forward primers for TCR Vbeta segments and 13 reverse primers for TCR Jbeta segments was used. What TCRdb holds here is the immuneACCESS table cut down to in-frame rearrangements. Part of the clones is not present; checked against another copy, under half of the missing clones reflect an unresolved V gene, and the others are unexplained. The sample yields over 150,000 clones; around 70% were counted once. Of the sample, about 2% is held by the ten largest clones. The sample consisted of PBMCs. The source of these receptors is a man aged 30 to 45 in good health and CMV-seronegative.

J is TRBJ1-2 and V is TRBV28; unclear D gene. Germline V CDR1 and CDR2: MDHEN, SYDVKM. Deletions cut 5 bases from V and 4 bases from J, with 14 bases between. The CDR3 runs to 14 residues. CDR3 protein: CASSLTGDRYGYTF. In nucleotides, the CDR3 is TGTGCCAGCAGTCTAACCGGGGATCGCTATGGCTACACCTTC.

The rearrangement uses TRBV7-8 and TRBJ1-6, with 7 bases fitting TRBD1. CDR1 is SGHVS and CDR2 is FQNEAQ in the germline V gene. The CDR3 covers 14 residues. V shed 3 bases, J shed 5 bases, and the junction held 1 base outside the gene matches. The CDR3 DNA follows: TGTGCCAGCAGCTTCGGGACAGATAATTCACCCCTCCACTTT. Its translation is CASSFGTDNSPLHF.

The chain is built from TRBV28 and TRBJ2-5; maybe TRBD1 (7 bases). The V gene's germline CDR1 is MDHEN and CDR2 SYDVKM. V gave up 6 bases and J gave up 2 bases, with 16 bases separating them. The CDR3 loop spans 15 amino acids. Written as DNA, the CDR3 is TGTGCCAGCAGCCCTAGCCAGGGGGGTCAAGAGACCCAGTACTTC. It is translated as CASSPSQGGQETQYF.

This clone was picked up a small number of times. The chain uses TRBV7-8 and TRBJ1-6; D is uncertain. The CDR3 length is 14 residues. Germline values: CDR1 SGHVS, CDR2 FQNEAQ. V lost 3 bases and J 8 bases, leaving 11 bases between the germline ends. The DNA for the CDR3 is TGTGCCAGCAGCTTCACGGGGTACGATTCACCCCTCCACTTT. This gives the protein CASSFTGYDSPLHF.

The chain employs TRBV28 and TRBJ2-1; TRBD2 agrees at 7 bases. CDR3 length equals 15 residues. V dropped 7 bases and J dropped 5; count of bases not matched to a gene: 11. Per the germline V gene, CDR1 is MDHEN and CDR2 is SYDVKM. The DNA for the CDR3 is TGTGCCAGCAACAGCCCCAGCGGGGAACACAATGAGCAGTTCTTC. This translates into CASNSPSGEHNEQFF.

This clone has just a few counts. V and J are TRBV19 and TRBJ2-6, with D possibly TRBD2 on 5 matching bases. The CDR3 runs to 15 residues. CDR1 and CDR2 (germline): LNHDA, SQIVND (reference sequence). Trimming took off 3 bases at V and 3 bases at J, with 9 bases between the two ends. The CDR3 protein is CASSIEGSGANVLTF. The CDR3 nucleotides are TGTGCCAGTAGTATTGAGGGTAGTGGGGCCAACGTCCTGACTTTC.

V usage is TRBV7-2 and J usage is TRBJ2-5, with 7 bases matching TRBD1. Germline CDR1 reads SGHTA; CDR2 reads FQGNSA. The CDR3 spans 14 residues. V lost 4 bases and J lost 5; bases outside the gene matches: 7. The CDR3 bases are TGTGCCAGCAGCTCCCAAGGGGGCAGGGAGACCCAGTACTTC. Its protein product is CASSSQGGRETQYF.